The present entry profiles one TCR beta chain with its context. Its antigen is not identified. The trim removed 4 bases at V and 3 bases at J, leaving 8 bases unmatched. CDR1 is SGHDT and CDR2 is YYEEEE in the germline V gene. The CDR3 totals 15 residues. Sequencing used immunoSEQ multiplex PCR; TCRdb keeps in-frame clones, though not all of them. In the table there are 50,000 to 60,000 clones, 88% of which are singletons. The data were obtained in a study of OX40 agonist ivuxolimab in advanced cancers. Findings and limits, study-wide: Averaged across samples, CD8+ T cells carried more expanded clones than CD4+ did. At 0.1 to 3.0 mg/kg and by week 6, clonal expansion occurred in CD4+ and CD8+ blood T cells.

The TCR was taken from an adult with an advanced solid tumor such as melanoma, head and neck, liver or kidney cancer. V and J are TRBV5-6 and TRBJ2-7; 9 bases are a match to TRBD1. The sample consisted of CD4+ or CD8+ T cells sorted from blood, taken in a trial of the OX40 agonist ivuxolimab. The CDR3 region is CASSPEWTGVYEQYF. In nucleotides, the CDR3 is TGTGCCAGCAGCCCTGAGTGGACAGGGGTCTACGAGCAGTACTTC.